The clone carrying this T cell receptor (beta chain) was counted at least ten times. Its antigen is currently unknown. The source of the sample is a study of metastatic and nonmetastatic thyroid tumors. Overall study: It was across blood and tumor or nodule tissue from malignant and benign thyroid patients that repertoires were compared. Whole-study results and caveats: Significantly greater TCR beta diversity was reportedly found in malignant thyroid tumors than in benign nodules (in blood and tumor).

In the original analysis: What underpinned the distant-metastasis classifier for papillary thyroid cancer was the set of CDR3 differences across clinicopathological groups. TCRdb re-called the PCR reads through MiXCR. V and J calls and clone size were set by TCRdb, not the authors. The sample includes about 93,000 clones, about an eighth of them seen just once. Not a single patient had been given any form of treatment at any point before undergoing thyroid surgery. The ends were cut back, 2 bases at V and 0 bases at J, with 6 bases in the middle. There are 14 residues in the CDR3. CDR1 is MNHEY and CDR2 is SMNVEV in the germline V gene (reference sequence).

The chain uses TRBV27 and TRBJ2-3; tentative D call: TRBD2 (5 bases). This TCR came from a female donor with papillary thyroid cancer or a benign thyroid nodule (not recorded which). Some clones in this sample may be carry-over from other donors' samples. The sample consisted of blood. This CDR3 reads CASSLKRSTDTQYF. For the CDR3, the DNA is TGTGCCAGCAGTTTAAAGCGGAGCACAGATACGCAGTATTTT.